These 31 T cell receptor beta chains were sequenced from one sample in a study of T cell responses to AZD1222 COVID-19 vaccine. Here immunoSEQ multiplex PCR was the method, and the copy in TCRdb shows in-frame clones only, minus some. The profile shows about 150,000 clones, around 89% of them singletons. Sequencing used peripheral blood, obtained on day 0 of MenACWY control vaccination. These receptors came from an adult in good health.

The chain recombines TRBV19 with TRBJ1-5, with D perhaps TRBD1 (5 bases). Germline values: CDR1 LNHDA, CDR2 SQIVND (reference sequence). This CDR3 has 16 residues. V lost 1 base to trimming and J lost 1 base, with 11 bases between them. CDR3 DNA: TGTGCCAGTAGTATAGCAAGGGGCTGGAGCAATCAGCCCCAGCATTTT. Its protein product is CASSIARGWSNQPQHF. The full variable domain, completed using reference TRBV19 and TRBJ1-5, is DGGITQSPKYLFRKEGQNVTLSCEQNLNHDAMYWYRQDPGQGLRLIYYSQIVNDFQKGDIAEGYSVSREKKESFPLTVTSAQKNPTAFYLCASSIARGWSNQPQHFGDGTRLSIL.

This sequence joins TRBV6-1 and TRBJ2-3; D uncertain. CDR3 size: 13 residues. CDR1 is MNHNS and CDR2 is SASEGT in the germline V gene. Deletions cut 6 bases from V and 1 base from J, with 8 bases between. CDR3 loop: CASRTTRTDTQYF. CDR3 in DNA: TGTGCCAGCAGGACCACCCGCACAGATACGCAGTATTTT.

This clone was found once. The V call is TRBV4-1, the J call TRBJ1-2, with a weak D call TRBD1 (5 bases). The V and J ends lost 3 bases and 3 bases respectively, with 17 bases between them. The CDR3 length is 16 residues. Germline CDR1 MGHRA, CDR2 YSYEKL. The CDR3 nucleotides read TGCGCCAGCAGCCAGACTCCCGGGGGGGAACACTATGGCTACACCTTC. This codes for CASSQTPGGEHYGYTF.

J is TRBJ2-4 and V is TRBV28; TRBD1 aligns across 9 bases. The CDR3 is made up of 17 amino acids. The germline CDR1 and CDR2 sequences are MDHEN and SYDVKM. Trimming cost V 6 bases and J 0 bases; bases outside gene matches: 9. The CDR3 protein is CASSWGGQGLAKNIQYF. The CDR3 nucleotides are TGTGCCAGCAGCTGGGGCGGACAGGGGCTAGCCAAAAACATTCAGTACTTC.

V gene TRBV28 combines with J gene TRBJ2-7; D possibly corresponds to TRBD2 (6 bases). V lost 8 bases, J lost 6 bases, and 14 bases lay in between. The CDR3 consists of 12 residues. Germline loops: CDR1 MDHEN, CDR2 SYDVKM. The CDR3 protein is CASVSRGGEQYF. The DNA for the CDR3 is TGTGCCAGCGTCTCGCGGGGCGGCGAGCAGTACTTC.

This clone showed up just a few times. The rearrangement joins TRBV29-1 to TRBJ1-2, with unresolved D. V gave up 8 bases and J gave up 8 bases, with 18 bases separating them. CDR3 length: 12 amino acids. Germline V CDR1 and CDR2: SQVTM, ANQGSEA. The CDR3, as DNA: TGCAGCTCGAACCCAGACGAGGAAGGCTACACCTTC. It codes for CSSNPDEEGYTF.

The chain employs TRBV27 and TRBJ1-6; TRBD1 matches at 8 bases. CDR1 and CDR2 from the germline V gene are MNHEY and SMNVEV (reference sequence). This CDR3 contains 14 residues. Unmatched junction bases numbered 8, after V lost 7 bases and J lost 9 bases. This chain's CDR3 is CASTIGQGSSPLHF. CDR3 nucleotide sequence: TGTGCCAGCACAATCGGACAGGGAAGTTCACCCCTCCACTTT.

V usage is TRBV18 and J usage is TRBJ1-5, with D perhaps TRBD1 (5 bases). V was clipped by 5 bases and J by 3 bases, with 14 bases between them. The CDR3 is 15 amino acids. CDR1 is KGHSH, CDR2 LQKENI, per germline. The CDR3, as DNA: TGTGCCAGCTCATCCAGCTCAGGGTACAATCAGCCCCAGCATTTT. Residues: CASSSSSGYNQPQHF.

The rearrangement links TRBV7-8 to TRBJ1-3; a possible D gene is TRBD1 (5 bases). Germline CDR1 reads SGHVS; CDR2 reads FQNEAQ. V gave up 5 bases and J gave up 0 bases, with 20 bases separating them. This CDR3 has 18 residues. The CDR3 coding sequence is TGTGCCAGCAGCGCGAGTCGTCGGACACAGTTCTCTGGAAACACCATATATTTT. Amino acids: CASSASRRTQFSGNTIYF.

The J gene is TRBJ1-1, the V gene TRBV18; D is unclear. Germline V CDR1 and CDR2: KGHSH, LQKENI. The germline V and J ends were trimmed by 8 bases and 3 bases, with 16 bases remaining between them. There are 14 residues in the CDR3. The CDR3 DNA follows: TGTGCCAGCCAAGATTTTACGTGGGACACTGAAGCTTTCTTT. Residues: CASQDFTWDTEAFF.

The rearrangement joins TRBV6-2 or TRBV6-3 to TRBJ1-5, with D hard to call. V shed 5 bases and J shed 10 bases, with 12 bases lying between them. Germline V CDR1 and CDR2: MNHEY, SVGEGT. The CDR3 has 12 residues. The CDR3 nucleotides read TGTGCCAGCAGTGACTGGACCGCTCCCCAGCATTTT. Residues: CASSDWTAPQHF.

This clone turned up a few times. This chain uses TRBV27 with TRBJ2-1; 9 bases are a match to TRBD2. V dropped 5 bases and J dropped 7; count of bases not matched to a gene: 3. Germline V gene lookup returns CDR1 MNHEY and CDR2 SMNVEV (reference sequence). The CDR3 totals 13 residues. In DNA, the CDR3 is TGTGCCAGCAGTGGGCTAGCGGGAAATGAGCAGTTCTTC. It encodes CASSGLAGNEQFF.

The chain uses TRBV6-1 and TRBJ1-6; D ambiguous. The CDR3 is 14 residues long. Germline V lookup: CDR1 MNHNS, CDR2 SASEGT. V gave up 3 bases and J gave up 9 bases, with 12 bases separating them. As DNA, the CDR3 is TGTGCCAGCAGTGATATCCCCCCTCCTTCACCCCTCCACTTT. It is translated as CASSDIPPPSPLHF.

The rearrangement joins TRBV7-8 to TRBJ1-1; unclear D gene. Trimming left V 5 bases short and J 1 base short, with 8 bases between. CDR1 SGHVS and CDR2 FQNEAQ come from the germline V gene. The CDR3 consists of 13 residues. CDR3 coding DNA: TGTGCCAGCAGCCCTCGGAGGAACACTGAAGCTTTCTTT. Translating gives CASSPRRNTEAFF. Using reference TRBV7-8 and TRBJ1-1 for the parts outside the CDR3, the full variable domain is GAGVSQSPRYKVAKRGQDVALRCDPISGHVSLFWYQQALGQGPEFLTYFQNEAQLDKSGLPSDRFFAERPEGSVSTLKIQRTQQEDSAVYLCASSPRRNTEAFFGQGTRLTVV.

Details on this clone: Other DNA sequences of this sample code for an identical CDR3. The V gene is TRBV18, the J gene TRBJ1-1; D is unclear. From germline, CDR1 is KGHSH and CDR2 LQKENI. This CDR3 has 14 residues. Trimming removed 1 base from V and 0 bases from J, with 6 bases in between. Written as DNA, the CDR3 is TGTGCCAGCTCACCACGAGGAATGAACACTGAAGCTTTCTTT. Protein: CASSPRGMNTEAFF.

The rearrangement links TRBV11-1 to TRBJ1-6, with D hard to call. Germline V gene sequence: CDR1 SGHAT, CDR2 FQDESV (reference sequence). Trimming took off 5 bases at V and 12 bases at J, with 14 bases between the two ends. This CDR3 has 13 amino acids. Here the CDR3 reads CASSLRIQGPLHF. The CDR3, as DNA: TGTGCCAGCAGCCTAAGAATCCAAGGACCCCTCCACTTT. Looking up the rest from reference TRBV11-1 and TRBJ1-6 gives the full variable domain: EAEVAQSPRYKITEKSQAVAFWCDPISGHATLYWYRQILGQGPELLVQFQDESVVDDSQLPKDRFSAERLKGVDSTLKIQPAELGDSAMYLCASSLRIQGPLHFGNGTRLTVT.

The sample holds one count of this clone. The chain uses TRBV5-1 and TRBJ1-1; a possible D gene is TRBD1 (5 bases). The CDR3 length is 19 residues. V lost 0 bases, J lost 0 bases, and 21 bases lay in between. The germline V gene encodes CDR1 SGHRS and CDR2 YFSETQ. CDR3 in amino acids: CASSLEAGKKDGVNTEAFF. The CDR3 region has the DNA TGCGCCAGCAGCTTGGAGGCAGGGAAAAAGGATGGCGTGAACACTGAAGCTTTCTTT.

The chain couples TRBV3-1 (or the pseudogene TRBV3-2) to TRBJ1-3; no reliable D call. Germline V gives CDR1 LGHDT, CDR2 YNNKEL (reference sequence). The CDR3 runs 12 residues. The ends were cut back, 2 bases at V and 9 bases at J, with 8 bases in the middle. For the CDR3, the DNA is TGTGCCAGCAGCCAACTTGAGGGCACCATATATTTT. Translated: CASSQLEGTIYF.

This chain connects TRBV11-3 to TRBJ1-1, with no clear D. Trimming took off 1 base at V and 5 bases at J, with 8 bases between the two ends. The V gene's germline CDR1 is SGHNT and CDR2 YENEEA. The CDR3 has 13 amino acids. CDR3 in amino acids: CASSLGTGTEAFF. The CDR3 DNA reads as TGTGCCAGCAGCTTAGGCACGGGGACTGAAGCTTTCTTT.

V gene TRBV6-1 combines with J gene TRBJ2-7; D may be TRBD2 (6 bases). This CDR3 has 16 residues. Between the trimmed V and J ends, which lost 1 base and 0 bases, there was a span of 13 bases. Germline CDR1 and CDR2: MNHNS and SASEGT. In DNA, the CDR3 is TGTGCCAGCAGTGAAGAAAGGCGGGGAAGCTCCTACGAGCAGTACTTC. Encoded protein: CASSEERRGSSYEQYF.

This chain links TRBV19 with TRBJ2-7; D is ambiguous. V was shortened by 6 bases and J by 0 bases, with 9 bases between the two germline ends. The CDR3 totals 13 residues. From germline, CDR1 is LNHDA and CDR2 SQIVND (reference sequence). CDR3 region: CASSQDLSYEQYF. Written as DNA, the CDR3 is TGTGCCAGTAGCCAGGACCTCTCCTACGAGCAGTACTTC.

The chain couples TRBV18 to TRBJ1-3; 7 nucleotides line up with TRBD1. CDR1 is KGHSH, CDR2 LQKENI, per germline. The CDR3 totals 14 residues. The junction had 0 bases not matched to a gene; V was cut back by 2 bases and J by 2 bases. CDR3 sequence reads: CASSPDRAGNTIYF. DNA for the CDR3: TGTGCCAGCTCACCAGACAGGGCTGGAAACACCATATATTTT. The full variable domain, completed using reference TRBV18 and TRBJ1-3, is NAGVMQNPRHLVRRRGQEARLRCSPMKGHSHVYWYRQLPEEGLKFMVYLQKENIIDESGMPKERFSAEFPKEGPSILRIQQVVRGDSAAYFCASSPDRAGNTIYFGEGSWLTVV.

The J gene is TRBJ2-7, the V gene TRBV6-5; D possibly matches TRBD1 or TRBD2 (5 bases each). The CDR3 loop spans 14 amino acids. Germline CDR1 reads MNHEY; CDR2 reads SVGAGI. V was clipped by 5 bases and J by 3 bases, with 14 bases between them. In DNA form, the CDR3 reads TGTGCCAGCAGTCAAAATAGGGGAGTCTACGAGCAGTACTTC. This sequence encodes CASSQNRGVYEQYF.

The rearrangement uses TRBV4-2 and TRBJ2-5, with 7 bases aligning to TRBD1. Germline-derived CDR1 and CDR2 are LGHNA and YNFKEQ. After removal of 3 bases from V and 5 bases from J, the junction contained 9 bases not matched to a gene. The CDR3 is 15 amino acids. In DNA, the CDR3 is TGTGCCAGCAGCCAGAAAACAGGGGTAGGGGAGACCCAGTACTTC. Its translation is CASSQKTGVGETQYF.

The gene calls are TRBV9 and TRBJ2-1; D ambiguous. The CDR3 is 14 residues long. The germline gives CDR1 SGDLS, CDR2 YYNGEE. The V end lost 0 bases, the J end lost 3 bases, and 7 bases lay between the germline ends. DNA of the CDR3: TGTGCCAGCAGCGTAGCTAGGAGCTACAATGAGCAGTTCTTC. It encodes CASSVARSYNEQFF.

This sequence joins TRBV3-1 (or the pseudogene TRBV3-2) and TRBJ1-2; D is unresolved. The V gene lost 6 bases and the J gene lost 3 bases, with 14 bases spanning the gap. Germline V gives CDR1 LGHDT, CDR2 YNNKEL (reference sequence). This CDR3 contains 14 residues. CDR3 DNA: TGTGCCAGCAGACCCAGGACGGGGTACTATGGCTACACCTTC. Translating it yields CASRPRTGYYGYTF.

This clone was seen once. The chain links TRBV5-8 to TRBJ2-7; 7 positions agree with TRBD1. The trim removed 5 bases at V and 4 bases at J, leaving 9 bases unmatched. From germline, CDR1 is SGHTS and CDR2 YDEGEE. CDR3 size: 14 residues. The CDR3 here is CASRSRRGFYEQYF. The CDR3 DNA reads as TGTGCCAGCAGAAGTCGCAGGGGGTTTTACGAGCAGTACTTC.

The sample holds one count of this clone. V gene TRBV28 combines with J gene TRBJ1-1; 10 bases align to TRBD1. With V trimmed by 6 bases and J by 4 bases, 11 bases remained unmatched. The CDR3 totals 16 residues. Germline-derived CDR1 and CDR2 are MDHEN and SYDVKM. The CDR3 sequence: CASRVGTGVPTTEAFF. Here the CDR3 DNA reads TGTGCCAGCAGAGTCGGGACAGGGGTCCCGACCACTGAAGCTTTCTTT.

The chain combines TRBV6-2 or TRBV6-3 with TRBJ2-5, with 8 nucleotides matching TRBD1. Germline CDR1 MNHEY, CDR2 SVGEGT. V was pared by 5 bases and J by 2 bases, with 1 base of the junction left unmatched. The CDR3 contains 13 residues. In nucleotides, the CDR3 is TGTGCCAGCAGTCGGGACAGGCAAGAGACCCAGTACTTC. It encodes CASSRDRQETQYF.

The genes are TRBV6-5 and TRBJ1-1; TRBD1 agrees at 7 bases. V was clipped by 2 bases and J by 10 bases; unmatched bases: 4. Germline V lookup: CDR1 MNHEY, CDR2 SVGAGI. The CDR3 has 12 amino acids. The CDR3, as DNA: TGTGCCAGCAGTTACCAGACAGGGACAGCTTTCTTT. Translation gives CASSYQTGTAFF.

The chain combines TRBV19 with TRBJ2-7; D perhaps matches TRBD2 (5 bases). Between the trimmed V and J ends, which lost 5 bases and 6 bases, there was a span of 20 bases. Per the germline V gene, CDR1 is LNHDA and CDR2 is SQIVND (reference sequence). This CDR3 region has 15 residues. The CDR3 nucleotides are TGTGCCAGTAGTGCCGGACTCCCCTTTGTTTCCGAGCAGTACTTC. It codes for CASSAGLPFVSEQYF.